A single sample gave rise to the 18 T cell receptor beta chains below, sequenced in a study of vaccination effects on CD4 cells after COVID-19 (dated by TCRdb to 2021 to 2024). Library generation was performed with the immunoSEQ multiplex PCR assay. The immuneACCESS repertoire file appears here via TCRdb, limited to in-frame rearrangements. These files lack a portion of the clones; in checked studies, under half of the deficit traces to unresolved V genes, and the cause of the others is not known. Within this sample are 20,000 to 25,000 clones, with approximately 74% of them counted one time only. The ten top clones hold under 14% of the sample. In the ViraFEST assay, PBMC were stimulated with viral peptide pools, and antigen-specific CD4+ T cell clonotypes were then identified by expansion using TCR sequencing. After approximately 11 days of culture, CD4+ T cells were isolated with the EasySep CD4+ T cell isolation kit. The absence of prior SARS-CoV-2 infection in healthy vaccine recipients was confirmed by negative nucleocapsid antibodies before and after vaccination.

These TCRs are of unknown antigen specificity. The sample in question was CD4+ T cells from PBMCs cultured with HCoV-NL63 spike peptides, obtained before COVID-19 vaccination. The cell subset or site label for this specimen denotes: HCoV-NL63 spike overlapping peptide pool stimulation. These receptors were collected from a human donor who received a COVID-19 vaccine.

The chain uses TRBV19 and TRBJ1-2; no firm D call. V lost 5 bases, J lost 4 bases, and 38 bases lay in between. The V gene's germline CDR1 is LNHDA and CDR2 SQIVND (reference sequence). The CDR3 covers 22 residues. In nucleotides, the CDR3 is TGTGCCAGTAGTTCCGACGAGACCTCAAGTAAGCAGCGAGGAGCCGATAGCTATGGCTACACCTTC. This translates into CASSSDETSSKQRGADSYGYTF. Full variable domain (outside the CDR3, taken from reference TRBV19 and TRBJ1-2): DGGITQSPKYLFRKEGQNVTLSCEQNLNHDAMYWYRQDPGQGLRLIYYSQIVNDFQKGDIAEGYSVSREKKESFPLTVTSAQKNPTAFYLCASSSDETSSKQRGADSYGYTFGSGTRLTVV.

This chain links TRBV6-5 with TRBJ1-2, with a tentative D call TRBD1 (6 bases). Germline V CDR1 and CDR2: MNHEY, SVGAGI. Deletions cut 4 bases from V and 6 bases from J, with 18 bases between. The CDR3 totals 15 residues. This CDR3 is CASSLATGTLHGYTF. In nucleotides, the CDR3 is TGTGCCAGCAGTTTGGCAACCGGGACACTACATGGCTACACCTTC.

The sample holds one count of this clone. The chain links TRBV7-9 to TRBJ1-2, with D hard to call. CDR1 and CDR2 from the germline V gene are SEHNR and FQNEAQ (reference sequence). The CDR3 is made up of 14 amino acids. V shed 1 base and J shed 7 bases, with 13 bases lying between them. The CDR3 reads CASSLEVVLGGYTF. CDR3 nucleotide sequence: TGTGCCAGCAGCTTAGAGGTGGTCCTCGGTGGCTACACCTTC.

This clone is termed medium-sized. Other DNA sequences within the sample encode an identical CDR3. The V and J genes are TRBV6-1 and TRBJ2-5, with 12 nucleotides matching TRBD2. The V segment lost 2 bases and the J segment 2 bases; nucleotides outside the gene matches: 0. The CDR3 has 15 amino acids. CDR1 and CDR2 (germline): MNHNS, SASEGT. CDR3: CASSELAGGQETQYF. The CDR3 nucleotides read TGTGCCAGCAGTGAACTAGCGGGGGGGCAAGAGACCCAGTACTTC.

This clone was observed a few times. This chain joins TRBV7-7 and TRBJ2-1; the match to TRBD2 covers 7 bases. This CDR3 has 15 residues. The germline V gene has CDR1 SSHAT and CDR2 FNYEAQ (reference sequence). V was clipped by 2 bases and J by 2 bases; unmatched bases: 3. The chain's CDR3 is CASSLSSGTYNEQFF. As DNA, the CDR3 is TGTGCCAGCAGCTTATCTAGCGGAACCTACAATGAGCAGTTCTTC.

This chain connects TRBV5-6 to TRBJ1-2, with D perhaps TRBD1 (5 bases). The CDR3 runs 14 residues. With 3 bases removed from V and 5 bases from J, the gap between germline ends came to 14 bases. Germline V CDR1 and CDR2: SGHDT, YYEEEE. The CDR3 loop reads CASSYLGREYGYTF. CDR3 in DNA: TGTGCCAGCAGCTATCTAGGCAGGGAGTATGGCTACACCTTC.

This chain's CDR3 is CASSSGVNEQYF. CDR3 nucleotide sequence: TGTGCCTCGTCATCAGGGGTCAACGAGCAGTACTTC. V usage is TRBV24-1 and J usage is TRBJ2-7; D is perhaps TRBD1 (6 bases). The CDR3 is made up of 12 amino acids. The V gene lost 12 bases and the J gene lost 5 bases, with 16 bases spanning the gap. Germline lookup yields CDR1 KGHDR and CDR2 SFDVKD.

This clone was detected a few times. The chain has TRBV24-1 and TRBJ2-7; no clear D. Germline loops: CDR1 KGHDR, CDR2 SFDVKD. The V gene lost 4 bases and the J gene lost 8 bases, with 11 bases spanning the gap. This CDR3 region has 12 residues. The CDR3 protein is CATSDYGHKQYF. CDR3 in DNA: TGTGCCACCAGTGACTATGGCCATAAGCAGTACTTC.

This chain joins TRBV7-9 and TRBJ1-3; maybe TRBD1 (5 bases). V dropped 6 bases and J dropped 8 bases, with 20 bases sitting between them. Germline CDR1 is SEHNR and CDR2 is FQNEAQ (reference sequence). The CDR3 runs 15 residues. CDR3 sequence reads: CASSFSGTGGDTIYF. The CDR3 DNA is TGTGCCAGCAGTTTTTCAGGAACGGGAGGGGACACCATATATTTT.

DNA of the CDR3: TGTGCCAGTAGTACCGCTAGCGGGGGGGGCAGGGTAGCCAAAAACATTCAGTACTTC. Translation gives CASSTASGGGRVAKNIQYF. V is TRBV19 and J is TRBJ2-4; 12 positions agree with TRBD2. This CDR3 is built from 19 residues. Germline V gives CDR1 LNHDA, CDR2 SQIVND (reference sequence). With 4 bases clipped from V and 0 bases from J, the junction kept 10 bases outside the gene matches.

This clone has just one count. The CDR3: CASSSRTGGRGNEKLFF. The CDR3 region has the DNA TGTGCCAGCTCTAGCCGGACAGGGGGTCGGGGCAATGAAAAACTGTTTTTT. V and J are TRBV2 and TRBJ1-4; 10 bases line up with TRBD1. CDR1 and CDR2 (germline): SNHLY, FYNNEI. J gave up 5 bases and V 8 bases, and 14 bases lay outside the gene matches. The CDR3 extends over 17 amino acids.

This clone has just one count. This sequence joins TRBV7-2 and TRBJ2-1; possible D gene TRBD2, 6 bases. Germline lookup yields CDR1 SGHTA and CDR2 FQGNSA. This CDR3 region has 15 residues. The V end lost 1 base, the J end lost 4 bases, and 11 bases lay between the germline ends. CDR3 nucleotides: TGTGCCAGCAGCTTAGGGGCGGGACTGTACAATGAGCAGTTCTTC. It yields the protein CASSLGAGLYNEQFF.

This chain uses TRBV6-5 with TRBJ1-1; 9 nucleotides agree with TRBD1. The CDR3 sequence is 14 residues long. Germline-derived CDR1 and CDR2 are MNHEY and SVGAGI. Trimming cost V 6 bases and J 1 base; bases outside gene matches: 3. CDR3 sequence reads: CASRSTGGNTEAFF. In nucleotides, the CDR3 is TGTGCCAGCAGATCGACAGGGGGGAACACTGAAGCTTTCTTT.

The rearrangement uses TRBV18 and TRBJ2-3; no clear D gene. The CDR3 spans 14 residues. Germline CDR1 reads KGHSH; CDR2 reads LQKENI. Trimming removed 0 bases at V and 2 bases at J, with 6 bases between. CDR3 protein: CASSPPEATDTQYF. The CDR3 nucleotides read TGTGCCAGCTCACCACCAGAGGCCACAGATACGCAGTATTTT. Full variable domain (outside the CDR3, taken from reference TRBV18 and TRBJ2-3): NAGVMQNPRHLVRRRGQEARLRCSPMKGHSHVYWYRQLPEEGLKFMVYLQKENIIDESGMPKERFSAEFPKEGPSILRIQQVVRGDSAAYFCASSPPEATDTQYFGPGTRLTVL.

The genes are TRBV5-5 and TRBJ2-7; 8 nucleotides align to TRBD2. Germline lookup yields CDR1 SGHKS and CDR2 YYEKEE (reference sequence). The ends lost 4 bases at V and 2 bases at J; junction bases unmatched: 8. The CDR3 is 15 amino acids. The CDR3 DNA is TGTGCCAGCAGCCGTTCTACTAGCGGAACCTACGAGCAGTACTTC. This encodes CASSRSTSGTYEQYF.

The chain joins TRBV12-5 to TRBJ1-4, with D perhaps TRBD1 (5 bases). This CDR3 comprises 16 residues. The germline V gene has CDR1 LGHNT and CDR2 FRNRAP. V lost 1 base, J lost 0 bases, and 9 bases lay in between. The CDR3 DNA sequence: TGTGCTAGTGGTTTGGGACTACAGGCAACTAATGAAAAACTGTTTTTT. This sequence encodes CASGLGLQATNEKLFF.

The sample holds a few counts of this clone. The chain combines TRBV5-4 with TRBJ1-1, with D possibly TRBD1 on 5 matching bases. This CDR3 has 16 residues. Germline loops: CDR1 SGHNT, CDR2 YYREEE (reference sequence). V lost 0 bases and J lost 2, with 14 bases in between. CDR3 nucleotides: TGTGCCAGCAGCTTGGACAGGAGGGTTACAAACACTGAAGCTTTCTTT. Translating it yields CASSLDRRVTNTEAFF.

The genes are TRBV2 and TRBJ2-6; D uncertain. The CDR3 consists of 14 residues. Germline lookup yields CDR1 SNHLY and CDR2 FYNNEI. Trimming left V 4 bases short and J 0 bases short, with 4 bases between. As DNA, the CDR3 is TGTGCCAGCAGTGGACGCTCTGGGGCCAACGTCCTGACTTTC. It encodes CASSGRSGANVLTF.